The rows below give T cell receptor beta chains drawn from one sample of a study of T cells in Graves' hyperthyroidism and ophthalmopathy. TCRdb reprocessed the multiplex PCR reads via MiXCR and lists one record per CDR3 protein. Among about 350,000 distinct CDR3 sequences, around a sixth were seen once, and the ten largest hold around a sixth. Specimen: blood. Receptor source: a woman aged 40 to 55 with Graves' ophthalmopathy. Both conserved end residues are part of each CDR3. A D gene is named only where the DNA matches it firmly. Some rows mark clone size as missing; the rest say once, few, many or name a class of expanded clone.

NA	NA	TRBJ2-4	TRBV6-4	CASSYGENIQYF	TGTGCCAGCAGTTATGGCGAAAACATTCAGTACTTC
TRBD1	many	TRBJ2-7	TRBV29-1	CSVKTGGLEQYF	TGCAGCGTGAAGACAGGGGGCTTAGAGCAGTACTTC
NA	many	TRBJ2-7	TRBV6-2/TRBV6-3	CASSYGGAVSYEQYF	TGTGCCAGCAGTTACGGCGGGGCCGTTTCCTACGAGCAGTACTTC
TRBD2	many	TRBJ2-5	TRBV19	CASSTWTSGSETQYF	TGTGCCAGTAGCACCTGGACTAGCGGGAGTGAGACCCAGTACTTC
TRBD1	many	TRBJ2-7	TRBV11-2	CASSSWWTGNEQYF	TGTGCCAGCAGCTCGTGGTGGACAGGGAACGAGCAGTACTTC
TRBD2	few	TRBJ2-2	TRBV5-1	CASSLGAAGGYFTGELFF	TGCGCCAGCAGCTTGGGAGCAGCGGGAGGATATTTCACCGGGGAGCTGTTTTTT
NA	many	TRBJ2-2	TRBV6-5	CASSYLQGRGRNGELFF	TGTGCCAGCAGTTACTTACAGGGGAGGGGGCGCAACGGGGAGCTGTTTTTT
TRBD1	many	TRBJ1-2	TRBV3-1	CASRWTGGNYGYTF	TGTGCCAGCAGGTGGACAGGGGGAAACTATGGCTACACCTTC
NA	NA	TRBJ1-5	TRBV2	CASTIDRPSNQPQHF	TGTGCCAGCACCATAGACAGACCCAGCAATCAGCCCCAGCATTTT
NA	many	TRBJ1-5	TRBV3-1	CASSQVETGPNQPQHF	TGTGCCAGCAGCCAAGTCGAGACAGGACCCAATCAGCCCCAGCATTTT
NA	many	TRBJ1-1	TRBV29-1	CSGYRVNTEAFF	TGCAGCGGATACAGGGTGAACACTGAAGCTTTCTTT
NA	NA	TRBJ1-1	TRBV6-1	CASSVRGRGLFEAFF	TGTGCCAGCAGTGTTCGGGGGCGGGGCTTGTTTGAAGCTTTCTTT
TRBD2	many	TRBJ2-7	TRBV19	CASSIASSGISYEQYF	TGTGCCAGTAGTATAGCTAGTAGCGGGATCTCCTACGAGCAGTACTTC
TRBD1	many	TRBJ2-7	TRBV5-1	CASSLEDRGRGEQYF	TGCGCCAGCAGCTTGGAGGACAGGGGTCGAGGCGAGCAGTACTTC
NA	many	TRBJ2-7	TRBV11-2	CASSLVRGPHPAHEQYF	TGTGCCAGCAGCTTAGTTAGAGGTCCTCATCCGGCCCACGAGCAGTACTTC
NA	many	TRBJ2-2	TRBV13	CASSLSGTWSNTGELFF	TGTGCCAGCAGCTTATCCGGGACTTGGTCGAACACCGGGGAGCTGTTTTTT
NA	many	TRBJ1-3	TRBV7-9	CASSLFGQAGDTIYF	TGTGCCAGCAGCTTATTTGGACAAGCTGGAGACACCATATATTTT
NA	many	TRBJ2-2	TRBV6-1	CASLDSMMANTGELFF	TGTGCCAGCTTGGACTCGATGATGGCGAACACCGGGGAGCTGTTTTTT
NA	many	TRBJ1-1	TRBV6-2/TRBV6-3	CASSYGGDLEAFF	TGTGCCAGCAGTTACGGCGGCGATCTTGAAGCTTTCTTT
NA	many	TRBJ2-7	TRBV14	CASSQDSRGHPTYEQYF	TGTGCCAGCAGCCAAGATTCTCGGGGCCACCCCACCTACGAGCAGTACTTC
NA	many	TRBJ2-2	TRBV6-5	CASSSTGPLNTGELFF	TGTGCCAGCAGTTCGACTGGACCTTTAAACACCGGGGAGCTGTTTTTT
NA	many	TRBJ1-2	TRBV6-5	CASSKDSTTNYGYTF	TGTGCCAGCAGCAAGGACAGCACGACTAACTATGGCTACACCTTC
TRBD1	many	TRBJ2-7	TRBV6-1	CASTPDRGRSYEQYF	TGTGCCAGCACTCCGGACAGGGGGCGATCATACGAGCAGTACTTC
NA	many	TRBJ2-7	TRBV12-3/TRBV12-4	CASSLGLIAEQYF	TGTGCCAGCAGTTTAGGACTGATCGCCGAGCAGTACTTC
TRBD2	many	TRBJ2-2	TRBV28	CASSSSGSRYTGELFF	TGTGCCAGCAGTTCTAGCGGGAGTAGGTACACCGGGGAGCTGTTTTTT
NA	NA	TRBJ2-2	TRBV6-1	CASSPWVNTGELFF	TGTGCCAGCAGTCCGTGGGTGAACACCGGGGAGCTGTTTTTT
TRBD1	many	TRBJ1-1	TRBV24-1	CATSEPGTGGEAFF	TGTGCCACCAGTGAGCCCGGGACAGGGGGTGAAGCTTTCTTT
NA	many	TRBJ2-5	TRBV6-5	CASSPGGQGGETQYF	TGTGCCAGCAGCCCCGGAGGGCAAGGAGGGGAGACCCAGTACTTC
TRBD1	NA	TRBJ1-2	TRBV6-1	CASRQRTGYGYTF	TGTGCCAGCAGACAACGGACAGGGTATGGCTACACCTTC
NA	many	TRBJ1-3	TRBV4-2	CASSQDYRGVAGNTIYF	TGTGCCAGCAGCCAAGATTATCGGGGGGTCGCTGGAAACACCATATATTTT
NA	many	TRBJ2-5	TRBV28	CASSLFTQETQYF	TGTGCCAGCAGTTTATTCACCCAAGAGACCCAGTACTTC
TRBD1	NA	TRBJ1-5	TRBV28	CASSLRGQVIRPQPF	TGTGCCAGCAGTCTTAGGGGACAGGTTATCAGGCCCCAGCCTTTT
NA	many	TRBJ1-5	TRBV6-2/TRBV6-3	CASAGPNQPQHF	TGTGCCAGCGCAGGGCCTAATCAGCCCCAGCATTTT
TRBD1	NA	TRBJ2-2	TRBV5-1	CASSPLEIQGTRNTGELFF	TGCGCCAGCAGTCCGCTTGAGATACAGGGGACGCGGAACACCGGGGAGCTGTTTTTT
NA	many	TRBJ2-7	TRBV19	CASSYHERFYEQYF	TGTGCCAGTAGTTATCACGAGCGTTTTTACGAGCAGTACTTC
NA	many	TRBJ2-7	TRBV29-1	CSASTGRYEQYF	TGCAGCGCTTCGACAGGGAGGTACGAGCAGTACTTC
NA	many	TRBJ1-5	TRBV25-1	CASSQTGAFQPQHF	TGTGCCAGCAGTCAAACGGGGGCCTTTCAGCCCCAGCATTTT
NA	many	TRBJ2-7	TRBV5-5	CASTSSAIDEQYF	TGTGCCAGCACCTCCTCGGCGATCGACGAGCAGTACTTC
NA	many	TRBJ2-5	TRBV7-2	CASSLSGPGLAQYF	TGTGCCAGCAGCTTATCGGGCCCCGGTTTGGCCCAGTACTTC
TRBD1	many	TRBJ1-2	TRBV5-6	CASSFIGQDGYTF	TGTGCCAGCAGCTTTATTGGACAGGATGGCTACACCTTC
TRBD1	many	TRBJ2-5	TRBV19	CASSIKRDRGLQETQYF	TGTGCCAGTAGTATTAAGAGGGACAGGGGGCTGCAAGAGACCCAGTACTTC
TRBD1	few	TRBJ1-6	TRBV2	CARRRTGLDSPLHF	TGTGCCAGGCGGCGGACAGGGCTCGATTCACCCCTCCACTTT
NA	many	TRBJ2-7	TRBV28	CASSIGASQTYEQYF	TGTGCCAGCAGTATTGGCGCTAGCCAGACCTACGAGCAGTACTTC
NA	many	TRBJ1-2	TRBV30	CAWSVIWGAGYTF	TGTGCCTGGAGTGTAATTTGGGGTGCTGGCTACACCTTC
NA	few	TRBJ1-1	TRBV5-1	CASSFLQGRNTEAFF	TGCGCCAGCAGCTTTTTACAGGGCAGGAACACTGAAGCTTTCTTT
NA	many	TRBJ2-5	TRBV7-9	CASSYSRTGISETQYF	TGTGCCAGCAGCTATTCCCGTACAGGGATCTCAGAGACCCAGTACTTC
TRBD1	many	TRBJ2-2	TRBV28	CASSLRQGIAGELFF	TGTGCCAGCAGTTTAAGACAGGGAATCGCCGGGGAGCTGTTTTTT
NA	many	TRBJ1-1	TRBV28	CASSAPGETEAFF	TGTGCCAGCAGTGCCCCAGGGGAAACTGAAGCTTTCTTT
TRBD1	many	TRBJ2-7	TRBV20-1	CSARAPGTGTYEQYF	TGCAGTGCTAGAGCTCCCGGGACAGGCACATACGAGCAGTACTTC
NA	many	TRBJ2-7	TRBV27	CASSLTVNYEQYF	TGTGCCAGCAGTTTGACAGTCAACTACGAGCAGTACTTC
NA	many	TRBJ2-2	TRBV28	CASSFTLAQRYGDTGELFF	TGTGCCAGCAGTTTTACGTTGGCCCAACGATATGGAGACACCGGGGAGCTGTTTTTT
TRBD2	few	TRBJ2-1	TRBV30	CAWSWSSGMYNEQFF	TGTGCCTGGAGTTGGTCTAGCGGGATGTACAATGAGCAGTTCTTC
NA	NA	TRBJ1-2	TRBV12-3/TRBV12-4	CASSFLGQGIDGYTF	TGTGCCAGCAGTTTTCTTGGGCAGGGGATTGATGGCTACACCTTC
NA	many	TRBJ2-7	TRBV20-1	CSLRDSYEQYF	TGCAGTCTCCGGGACTCCTACGAGCAGTACTTC
NA	many	TRBJ2-6	TRBV30	CAWKVGAGANVLTF	TGTGCCTGGAAGGTGGGCGCTGGGGCCAACGTCCTGACTTTC